This section outlines one T cell receptor beta chain sequence together with its context. CDR1 LGHDT and CDR2 YNNKEL come from the germline V gene (reference sequence). The CDR3 loop spans 11 amino acids. The ends were cut back, 8 bases at V and 5 bases at J, with 9 bases in the middle. Repertoires were generated with immunoSEQ multiplex PCR, while TCRdb's copy carries only in-frame clones and drops some. The repertoire consists of about 110,000 clones, with about 85% occurring once and the leading ten covering 4.5% to 6.5%. This entry is derived from a study of T cell responses to AZD1222 COVID-19 vaccine.

This chain uses TRBV3-1 (or the pseudogene TRBV3-2) with TRBJ1-2; D is unclear. Sequenced material: peripheral blood, taken on day 0 of AZD1222 vaccination. This sequence originates from an adult in good health. As DNA, the CDR3 is TGTGCCAGCGGTTGGAGTTATGGCTACACCTTC. Translation gives CASGWSYGYTF.